This T cell receptor beta chain was captured by sequencing in a study of cytomegalovirus exposure and HLA in healthy donors. In the PCR, 60 Vbeta and 13 Jbeta primers were used. The table came from immunoSEQ multiplex PCR; TCRdb's copy has only in-frame clones and leaves some out. The repertoire has 150,000 to 200,000 clones, more than 75% of them found once; the top ten carry approximately 2%. The source material was PBMCs. The sequence came from a man aged 18 to 30 in good health and CMV-seropositive.

The CDR3 coding sequence is TGTGCCAGCAGCCCATTCCCTACAGGGGGCCGCACTGAAGCTTTCTTT. It specifies CASSPFPTGGRTEAFF. V and J are TRBV7-2 and TRBJ1-1; TRBD1 agrees at 9 bases. The CDR3 has 16 amino acids. The J segment lost 4 bases and the V segment lost 5 bases, leaving 11 bases of the junction unmatched. The germline gives CDR1 SGHTA, CDR2 FQGNSA. The full variable domain, in which reference TRBV7-2 and TRBJ1-1 provide the parts outside the CDR3, is GAGVSQSPSNKVTEKGKDVELRCDPISGHTALYWYRQSLGQGLEFLIYFQGNSAPDKSGLPSDRFSAERTGGSVSTLTIQRTQQEDSAVYLCASSPFPTGGRTEAFFGQGTRLTVV.